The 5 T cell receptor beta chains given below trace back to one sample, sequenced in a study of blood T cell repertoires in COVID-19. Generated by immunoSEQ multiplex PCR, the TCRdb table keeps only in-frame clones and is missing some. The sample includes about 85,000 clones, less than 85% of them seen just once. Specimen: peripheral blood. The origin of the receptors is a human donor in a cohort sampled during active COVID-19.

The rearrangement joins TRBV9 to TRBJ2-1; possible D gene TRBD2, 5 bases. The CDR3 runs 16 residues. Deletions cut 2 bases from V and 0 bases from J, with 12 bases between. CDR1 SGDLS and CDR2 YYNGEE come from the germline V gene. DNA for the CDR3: TGTGCCAGCAGCGTCGGACTGATAAGCTCCTACAATGAGCAGTTCTTC. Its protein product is CASSVGLISSYNEQFF.

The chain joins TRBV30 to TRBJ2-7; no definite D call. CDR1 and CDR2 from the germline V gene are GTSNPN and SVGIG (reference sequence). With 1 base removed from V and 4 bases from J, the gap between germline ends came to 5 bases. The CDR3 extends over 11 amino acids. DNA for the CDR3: TGTGCCTGGAGTGCGTCGTACGAGCAGTACTTC. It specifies CAWSASYEQYF.

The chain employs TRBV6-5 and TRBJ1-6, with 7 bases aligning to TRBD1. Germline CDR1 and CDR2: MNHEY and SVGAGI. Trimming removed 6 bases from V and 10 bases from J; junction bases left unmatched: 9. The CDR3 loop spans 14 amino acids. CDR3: CASRTGQDRSPLHF. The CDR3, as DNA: TGTGCCAGCAGGACCGGACAGGACCGATCACCCCTCCACTTT.

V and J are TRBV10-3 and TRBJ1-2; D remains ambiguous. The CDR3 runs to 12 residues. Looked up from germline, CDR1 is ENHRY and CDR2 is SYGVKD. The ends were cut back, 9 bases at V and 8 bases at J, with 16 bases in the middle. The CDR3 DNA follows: TGTGCCATAGGCCCCCATGGAGGGGGCTACACCTTC. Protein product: CAIGPHGGGYTF.

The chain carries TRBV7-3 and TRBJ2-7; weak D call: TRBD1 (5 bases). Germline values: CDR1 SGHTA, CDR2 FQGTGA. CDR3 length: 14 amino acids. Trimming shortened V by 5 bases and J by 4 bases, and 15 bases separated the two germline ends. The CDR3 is CASSPQGLSYEQYF. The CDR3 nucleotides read TGTGCCAGCAGCCCGCAGGGTCTGAGTTACGAGCAGTACTTC.